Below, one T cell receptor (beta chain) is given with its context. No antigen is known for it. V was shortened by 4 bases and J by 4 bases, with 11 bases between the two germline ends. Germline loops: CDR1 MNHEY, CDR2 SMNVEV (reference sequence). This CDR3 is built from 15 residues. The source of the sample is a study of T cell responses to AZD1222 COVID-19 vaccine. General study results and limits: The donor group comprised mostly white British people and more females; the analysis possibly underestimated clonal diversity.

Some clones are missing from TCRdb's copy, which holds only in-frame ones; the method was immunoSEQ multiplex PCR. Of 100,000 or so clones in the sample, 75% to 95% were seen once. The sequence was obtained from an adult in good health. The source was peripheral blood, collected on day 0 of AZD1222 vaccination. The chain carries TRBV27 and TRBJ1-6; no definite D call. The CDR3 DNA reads TGTGCCAGCAGTTATTGGACGGGGTATAATTCACCCCTCCACTTT. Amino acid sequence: CASSYWTGYNSPLHF.